This T cell receptor (beta chain) was identified during a study of T cell repertoires in cytomegalovirus infection. Study overall: Public TCR beta signatures were indicative of both CMV infection and a matching HLA type. Regarding the study as a whole: Ex vivo, HLA-C-restricted CMV-specific TCR beta clonotypes prevailed over the rest of the response.

Germline lookup yields CDR1 MNHNS and CDR2 SASEGT. The V and J ends lost 8 bases and 4 bases, in that order; junction bases with no gene match: 9. This CDR3 has 15 amino acids. TCRdb used MiXCR to reprocess the reads, holding one entry per CDR3 protein. The table lists some 560,000 distinct CDR3 sequences, just under 40% of them singletons. This clonotype has just a few counts. As yet, its antigen is unknown. The J gene is TRBJ1-5, the V gene TRBV6-1, with 9 positions matching TRBD1. The sequencing used cultured PBMCs, collected from culture after CMV antigen stimulation. The receptor was derived from a human donor in good health (CMV status not recorded). Some clones in this sample may be carry-over from other donors' samples. This CDR3 is CASGKGTGQNQPQHF. CDR3 sequence (DNA): TGTGCCAGCGGAAAAGGGACAGGGCAAAATCAGCCCCAGCATTTT.